This entry lists 28 T cell receptor beta chains sequenced from one sample in a study of blood T cell repertoires in COVID-19. Libraries were prepared by immunoSEQ multiplex PCR; TCRdb keeps only in-frame clonotypes and omits some of them. The sample holds some 62,000 clones, 75% to 90% seen once. Source material: peripheral blood. Receptors were obtained from a woman of 80 years or more with acute or convalescent COVID-19.

The gene calls are TRBV28 and TRBJ2-2; D not resolved. The CDR3 is made up of 16 amino acids. The germline gives CDR1 MDHEN, CDR2 SYDVKM. The ends were cut back, 7 bases at V and 7 bases at J, with 22 bases in the middle. CDR3 residues: CASIPAAAPGVGELFF. CDR3 DNA sequence: TGTGCCAGCATCCCCGCGGCGGCCCCCGGTGTCGGGGAGCTGTTTTTT. The full variable domain, in which reference TRBV28 and TRBJ2-2 provide the parts outside the CDR3, is DVKVTQSSRYLVKRTGEKVFLECVQDMDHENMFWYRQDPGLGLRLIYFSYDVKMKEKGDIPEGYSVSREKKERFSLILESASTNQTSMYLCASIPAAAPGVGELFFGEGSRLTVL.

The chain links TRBV3-1 (or the pseudogene TRBV3-2) to TRBJ1-6; 9 bases fit TRBD1. Germline CDR1 and CDR2: LGHDT and YNNKEL (reference sequence). This CDR3 has 16 amino acids. With 5 bases clipped from V and 7 bases from J, the junction kept 9 bases outside the gene matches. CDR3 protein: CASSRTGTGQNSPLHF. CDR3 nucleotide sequence: TGTGCCAGCAGCAGAACCGGGACAGGGCAAAATTCACCCCTCCACTTT.

This clone was counted once. The V gene is TRBV18, the J gene TRBJ1-1; 10 bases line up with TRBD1. CDR3 length equals 16 residues. Germline V CDR1 and CDR2: KGHSH, LQKENI. The V segment lost 5 bases and the J segment 5 bases; nucleotides outside the gene matches: 11. CDR3 protein: CASSITTGGKGTEAFF. The CDR3 nucleotides are TGTGCCAGCTCAATCACGACAGGGGGCAAAGGGACTGAAGCTTTCTTT. Filled out from reference TRBV18 and TRBJ1-1, the complete variable domain reads NAGVMQNPRHLVRRRGQEARLRCSPMKGHSHVYWYRQLPEEGLKFMVYLQKENIIDESGMPKERFSAEFPKEGPSILRIQQVVRGDSAAYFCASSITTGGKGTEAFFGQGTRLTVV.

The V gene is TRBV27, the J gene TRBJ1-6, with a tentative D call TRBD1 (5 bases). Per the germline V gene, CDR1 is MNHEY and CDR2 is SMNVEV (reference sequence). V gave up 1 base and J gave up 3 bases, with 16 bases separating them. This CDR3 has 18 residues. The CDR3: CASSLYRGLGDYNSPLHF. DNA of the CDR3: TGTGCCAGCAGTTTATACCGGGGGTTGGGAGACTATAATTCACCCCTCCACTTT.

CDR3 in amino acids: CASSPGQPFEQYF. CDR3 in DNA: TGTGCCAGTAGTCCGGGACAGCCGTTCGAGCAGTACTTC. This sequence joins TRBV19 and TRBJ2-7, with TRBD1 matching over 7 bases. The trim removed 5 bases at V and 6 bases at J, leaving 7 bases unmatched. The CDR3 consists of 13 residues. Germline CDR1 is LNHDA and CDR2 is SQIVND (reference sequence).

The chain joins TRBV7-3 to TRBJ2-5, with 7 bases fitting TRBD2. Unmatched junction bases numbered 7, after V lost 5 bases and J lost 1 base. CDR1 and CDR2 (germline): SGHTA, FQGTGA. The CDR3 is made up of 15 amino acids. In nucleotides, the CDR3 is TGTGCCAGCAGCCAGAGAGCGGGGTTCCAAGAGACCCAGTACTTC. Encoded protein: CASSQRAGFQETQYF.

The chain combines TRBV19 with TRBJ1-5; possible D gene TRBD1, 6 bases. The CDR3 is 16 residues long. CDR1 and CDR2 from the germline V gene are LNHDA and SQIVND (reference sequence). Between the trimmed V and J ends, which lost 5 bases and 0 bases, there was a span of 14 bases. CDR3 DNA sequence: TGTGCCAGTAGTTCGACACAGGGTTTTAGCAATCAGCCCCAGCATTTT. This encodes CASSSTQGFSNQPQHF.

J is TRBJ1-5 and V is TRBV3-1 (or the pseudogene TRBV3-2); perhaps TRBD1 as D (5 bases). There are 14 residues in the CDR3. From germline, CDR1 is LGHDT and CDR2 YNNKEL (reference sequence). Trimming took off 3 bases at V and 7 bases at J, with 13 bases between the two ends. The CDR3 DNA reads TGTGCCAGCAGCCATTTGGGGGGTGAGCAGCCCCAGCATTTT. Amino acid sequence: CASSHLGGEQPQHF.

The chain recombines TRBV3-1 (or the pseudogene TRBV3-2) with TRBJ1-5; D remains ambiguous. Germline assignment: CDR1 LGHDT and CDR2 YNNKEL (reference sequence). The CDR3 extends over 13 amino acids. Trimming took off 0 bases at V and 7 bases at J, with 7 bases between the two ends. CDR3 in DNA: TGTGCCAGCAGCCAAGATGGAGCCCAGCCCCAGCATTTT. Amino acids: CASSQDGAQPQHF.

V and J are TRBV19 and TRBJ2-2; possibly TRBD1 for D (6 bases). Germline V CDR1 and CDR2: LNHDA, SQIVND (reference sequence). Trimming stripped 7 bases from V and 6 bases from J, with 15 bases between. This CDR3 contains 14 residues. The CDR3 spells CASTLRGTPGELFF. The CDR3 nucleotides read TGTGCCAGTACCCTTAGAGGGACACCCGGGGAGCTGTTTTTT.

V usage is TRBV19 and J usage is TRBJ1-1; 9 positions agree with TRBD1. CDR3 length: 14 amino acids. Trimming at V came to 4 bases and at J to 2 bases, leaving 2 bases not matched to a gene. Per germline, CDR1 LNHDA and CDR2 SQIVND (reference sequence). The CDR3 sequence: CASSRGQGNTEAFF. DNA for the CDR3: TGTGCCAGTAGTAGGGGACAGGGCAACACTGAAGCTTTCTTT.

In this sample, this clone turned up once. This sequence joins TRBV27 and TRBJ2-5; TRBD2 matches at 12 bases. Per germline, CDR1 MNHEY and CDR2 SMNVEV (reference sequence). V trimming: 6 bases; J trimming: 2 bases; junction bases outside the gene matches: 13. The CDR3 length is 18 residues. CDR3 nucleotides: TGTGCCAGCAGATCTCTAGCGGGAGGGCCCTCTCATCAAGAGACCCAGTACTTC. The encoded protein is CASRSLAGGPSHQETQYF.

The chain has TRBV11-2 and TRBJ2-7, with D maybe TRBD1 (6 bases). V lost 5 bases, J lost 5 bases, and 10 bases lay in between. This CDR3 comprises 12 residues. Germline V gene sequence: CDR1 SGHAT, CDR2 FQNNGV. The CDR3 DNA is TGTGCCAGCAGCCAAACAGGGAACGAGCAGTACTTC. This sequence encodes CASSQTGNEQYF.

CDR3: CASSLGTSGRETQYF. In nucleotides, the CDR3 is TGCGCCAGCAGCTTGGGGACTAGCGGGAGGGAGACCCAGTACTTC. The chain combines TRBV5-1 with TRBJ2-5, with 14 bases lining up with TRBD2. V dropped 0 bases and J dropped 5; count of bases not matched to a gene: 0. Germline V lookup: CDR1 SGHRS, CDR2 YFSETQ. This CDR3 spans 15 amino acids.

The chain combines TRBV5-1 with TRBJ2-3, with a possible D match to TRBD1 (6 bases). Germline V gene sequence: CDR1 SGHRS, CDR2 YFSETQ. V gave up 4 bases and J gave up 0 bases, with 15 bases separating them. The length of the CDR3 is 16 residues. CDR3 loop: CASSLLGQSSTDTQYF. For the CDR3, the DNA is TGCGCCAGCAGCCTGCTAGGACAGTCTAGCACAGATACGCAGTATTTT.

This chain links TRBV10-1 with TRBJ2-5, with 8 bases that match TRBD2. This CDR3 has 15 residues. The V segment lost 3 bases and the J segment 2 bases; nucleotides outside the gene matches: 5. Per the germline V gene, CDR1 is WNHNN and CDR2 is SYGVQD (reference sequence). The CDR3 spells CASSEGGRPQETQYF. The CDR3 DNA reads TGCGCCAGCAGTGAAGGCGGGAGGCCTCAAGAGACCCAGTACTTC.

The rearrangement links TRBV4-2 to TRBJ1-4, with 11 bases fitting TRBD1. The junction had 3 bases not matched to a gene; V was cut back by 6 bases and J by 6 bases. Germline lookup yields CDR1 LGHNA and CDR2 YNFKEQ. There are 14 residues in the CDR3. CDR3 coding DNA: TGTGCCAGCAGTCAGGACAGGGGGCATGAAAAACTGTTTTTT. Amino acid sequence: CASSQDRGHEKLFF.

This clone was recorded once. The chain recombines TRBV3-1 (or the pseudogene TRBV3-2) with TRBJ1-5, with a tentative D call TRBD1 (5 bases). Trimming removed 6 bases from V and 4 bases from J, with 10 bases in between. The germline CDR1 and CDR2 sequences are LGHDT and YNNKEL (reference sequence). The CDR3 loop spans 13 amino acids. The CDR3 loop is CASSQQDNQPQHF. The DNA of the CDR3 is TGTGCCAGCAGTCAACAGGATAATCAGCCCCAGCATTTT.

In DNA form, the CDR3 reads TGCGCCAGCAGCCAAGCCAAGGGGGCAAGGGATGGCTACACCTTC. Its translation: CASSQAKGARDGYTF. The chain joins TRBV4-3 to TRBJ1-2; 7 bases match TRBD1. There are 15 residues in the CDR3. V shed 1 base and J 6 bases; nucleotides not matched to a gene: 8. Germline CDR1 reads LGHNA; CDR2 reads YSLEER.

The J gene is TRBJ2-3, the V gene TRBV12-3 or TRBV12-4; TRBD1 might be the D (5 bases). V lost 1 base, J lost 3 bases, and 5 bases lay in between. This CDR3 has 13 residues. The CDR3 is CASSLGQTDTQYF. For the CDR3, the DNA is TGTGCCAGCAGTTTAGGACAGACAGATACGCAGTATTTT.

The CDR3 loop reads CSAETGDGYTF. CDR3 DNA sequence: TGCAGCGCCGAGACAGGGGATGGCTACACCTTC. V usage is TRBV29-1 and J usage is TRBJ1-2; 8 bases map to TRBD1. The CDR3 is 11 amino acids. The V gene end was trimmed by 7 bases and the J gene end by 6 bases; junction bases not matched to a gene: 4. Germline V lookup: CDR1 SQVTM, CDR2 ANQGSEA.

The V and J genes are TRBV2 and TRBJ1-1; possible D gene TRBD1, 6 bases. This CDR3 is built from 16 residues. V was trimmed by 4 bases and J by 2 bases, leaving 17 bases between them. Germline CDR1 SNHLY, CDR2 FYNNEI. Here the CDR3 DNA reads TGTGCCAGCAGTGGGTACGGGGGGGCGCGAAACACTGAAGCTTTCTTT. Its protein is CASSGYGGARNTEAFF.

The chain couples TRBV5-1 to TRBJ1-1, with D unclear. V lost 3 bases to trimming and J lost 0 bases, with 15 bases between them. The germline V gene has CDR1 SGHRS and CDR2 YFSETQ. This CDR3 is built from 16 residues. CDR3 loop: CASSSIGGYMNTEAFF. The CDR3, as DNA: TGCGCCAGCAGCTCAATAGGCGGTTACATGAACACTGAAGCTTTCTTT.

This clone was counted between two and nine times. V and J are TRBV10-1 and TRBJ2-5; possibly TRBD2 for D (5 bases). The CDR3 consists of 13 residues. V was pared by 7 bases and J by 1 base, with 10 bases between. Germline CDR1 and CDR2: WNHNN and SYGVQD (reference sequence). The CDR3 coding sequence is TGCGCCAGCACGGAGGCCCCCCAAGAGACCCAGTACTTC. This encodes CASTEAPQETQYF.

The chain joins TRBV18 to TRBJ2-1, with D hard to call. The germline gives CDR1 KGHSH, CDR2 LQKENI. This CDR3 is 13 amino acids long. Trimming took 3 bases from V and 2 from J, leaving 5 bases between them. CDR3 sequence: CASSPDTYNEQFF. DNA for the CDR3: TGTGCCAGCTCACCTGACACCTACAATGAGCAGTTCTTC.

The chain employs TRBV18 and TRBJ1-2; 9 positions agree with TRBD1. With 3 bases clipped from V and 0 bases from J, the junction kept 8 bases outside the gene matches. CDR1 is KGHSH and CDR2 is LQKENI in the germline V gene. The CDR3 extends over 17 amino acids. The CDR3 reads CASSPTGGQLANYGYTF. CDR3 nucleotide sequence: TGTGCCAGCTCACCGACAGGGGGTCAGTTAGCTAACTATGGCTACACCTTC.

V is TRBV3-1 (or the pseudogene TRBV3-2) and J is TRBJ1-5, with 10 bases matching TRBD1. V lost 4 bases and J lost 6; bases outside the gene matches: 3. The CDR3 runs 14 residues. Looked up from germline, CDR1 is LGHDT and CDR2 is YNNKEL (reference sequence). The CDR3 DNA reads TGTGCCAGCAGCCTCGGGACAGGGGCTCAGCCCCAGCATTTT. Amino acid sequence: CASSLGTGAQPQHF.

The V gene is TRBV18, the J gene TRBJ2-3; D is perhaps TRBD1 (5 bases). The germline gives CDR1 KGHSH, CDR2 LQKENI. The CDR3 loop spans 14 amino acids. Trimming pared 2 bases from V and 2 bases from J, leaving 8 bases between. The CDR3 spells CASSPDSSTDTQYF. The CDR3 DNA sequence: TGTGCCAGCTCACCAGACAGCTCCACAGATACGCAGTATTTT.